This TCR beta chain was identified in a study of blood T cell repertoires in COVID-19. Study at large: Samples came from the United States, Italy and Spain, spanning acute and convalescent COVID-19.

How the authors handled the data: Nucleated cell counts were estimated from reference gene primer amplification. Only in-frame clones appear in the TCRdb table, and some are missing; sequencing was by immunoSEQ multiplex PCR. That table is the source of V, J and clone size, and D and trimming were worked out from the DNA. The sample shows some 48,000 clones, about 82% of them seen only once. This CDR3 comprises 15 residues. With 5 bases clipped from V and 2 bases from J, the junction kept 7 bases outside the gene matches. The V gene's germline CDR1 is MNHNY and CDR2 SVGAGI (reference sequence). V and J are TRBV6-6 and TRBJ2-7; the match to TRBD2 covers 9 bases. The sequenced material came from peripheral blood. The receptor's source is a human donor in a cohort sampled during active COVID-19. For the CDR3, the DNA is TGTGCCAGCAGTACCAGCGGGAGGAAAACCTACGAGCAGTACTTC. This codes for CASSTSGRKTYEQYF.